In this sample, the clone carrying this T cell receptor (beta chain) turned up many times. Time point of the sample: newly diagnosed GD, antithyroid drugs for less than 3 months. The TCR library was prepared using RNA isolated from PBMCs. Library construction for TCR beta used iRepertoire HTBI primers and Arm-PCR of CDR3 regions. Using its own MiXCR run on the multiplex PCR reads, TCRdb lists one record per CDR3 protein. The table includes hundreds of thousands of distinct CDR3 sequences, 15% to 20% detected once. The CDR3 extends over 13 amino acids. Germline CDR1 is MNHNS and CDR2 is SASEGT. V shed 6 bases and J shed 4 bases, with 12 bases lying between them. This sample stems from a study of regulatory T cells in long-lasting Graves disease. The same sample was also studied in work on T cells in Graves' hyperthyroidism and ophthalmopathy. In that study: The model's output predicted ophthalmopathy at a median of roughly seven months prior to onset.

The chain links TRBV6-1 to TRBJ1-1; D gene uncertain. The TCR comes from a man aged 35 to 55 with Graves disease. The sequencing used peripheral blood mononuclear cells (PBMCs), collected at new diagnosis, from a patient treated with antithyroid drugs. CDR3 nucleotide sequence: TGTGCCAGCAGCGGTGTGCTCACCACTGAAGCTTTCTTT. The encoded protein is CASSGVLTTEAFF.